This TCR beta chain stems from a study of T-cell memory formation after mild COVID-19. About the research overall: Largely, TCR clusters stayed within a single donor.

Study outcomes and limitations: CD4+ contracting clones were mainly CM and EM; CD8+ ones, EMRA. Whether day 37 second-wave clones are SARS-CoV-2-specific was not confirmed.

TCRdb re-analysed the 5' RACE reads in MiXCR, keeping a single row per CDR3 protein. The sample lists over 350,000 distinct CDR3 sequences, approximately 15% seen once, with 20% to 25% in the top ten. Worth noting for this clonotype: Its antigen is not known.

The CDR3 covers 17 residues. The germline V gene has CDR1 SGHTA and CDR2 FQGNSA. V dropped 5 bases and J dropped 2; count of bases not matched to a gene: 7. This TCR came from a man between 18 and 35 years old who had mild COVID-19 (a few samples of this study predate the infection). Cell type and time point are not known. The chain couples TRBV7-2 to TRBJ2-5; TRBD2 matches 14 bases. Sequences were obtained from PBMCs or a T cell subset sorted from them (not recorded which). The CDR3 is CASSPRTSGGLQETQYF. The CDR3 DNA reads TGTGCCAGCAGCCCGCGGACTAGCGGGGGGCTACAAGAGACCCAGTACTTC.